Each of the 30 T cell receptor beta chains below was sequenced from the same sample in a study of vaccination and CD4 T cells after COVID-19. This sample's treatment: roughly 10-day PBMC culture with coronavirus spike peptide pools or control peptides (ViraFEST assay). No cognate antigen is known for these TCRs. The Oncomine TCR Beta short-read assay generated sequence data from the DNA of cultured CD4+ T cells. Each CDR3 protein gets one entry after TCRdb re-called the PCR reads with MiXCR. The table records 3,500 to 4,000 distinct CDR3 sequences, 11% to 15% of them present only once. The sequenced material came from CD4+ T cells from blood, cultured in vitro. The receptor set was obtained from a human donor who had recovered from COVID-19.

The CDR3 reads CASSSPGLAVYEQYF. The CDR3 bases are TGTGCCAGCAGTTCCCCGGGACTAGCGGTCTACGAGCAGTACTTC. The gene calls are TRBV6-5 and TRBJ2-7; TRBD2 aligns across 11 bases. Per the germline V gene, CDR1 is MNHEY and CDR2 is SVGAGI. V lost 4 bases, J lost 3 bases, and 5 bases stayed unmatched. The CDR3 extends over 15 amino acids.

This clonotype ranks as medium-sized. This chain uses TRBV2 with TRBJ2-1, with 9 bases aligning to TRBD2. The CDR3 is made up of 17 amino acids. The J segment lost 4 bases and the V segment lost 6 bases, leaving 13 bases of the junction unmatched. CDR1 and CDR2 from the germline V gene are SNHLY and FYNNEI. The CDR3 here is CASSPLSGGDLYNEQFF. The DNA for the CDR3 is TGTGCCAGCAGCCCCCTTAGCGGGGGCGACCTTTACAATGAGCAGTTCTTC. Full variable domain (remainder filled in from reference TRBV2 and TRBJ2-1): EPEVTQTPSHQVTQMGQEVILRCVPISNHLYFYWYRQILGQKVEFLVSFYNNEISEKSEIFDDQFSVERPDGSNFTLKIRSTKLEDSAMYFCASSPLSGGDLYNEQFFGPGTRLTVL.

This clonotype was seen more than once but under ten times. The chain employs TRBV12-3 or TRBV12-4 and TRBJ2-4; 10 bases align to TRBD1. CDR3 length: 14 residues. V lost 6 bases and J lost 5; bases outside the gene matches: 4. The CDR3, as DNA: TGTGCCAGCAGCTCGGACAGGGGGGAAAACATTCAGTACTTC. Its protein product is CASSSDRGENIQYF.

By share of the sample, this clonotype is medium-sized. The gene calls are TRBV30 and TRBJ2-3; 9 nucleotides line up with TRBD2. Per germline, CDR1 GTSNPN and CDR2 SVGIG (reference sequence). The CDR3 has 12 residues. With V trimmed by 2 bases and J by 10 bases, 4 bases remained unmatched. This CDR3 reads CAWSPAGGAQYF. The CDR3 DNA sequence: TGTGCCTGGAGTCCGGCGGGGGGGGCGCAGTATTTT.

The rearrangement links TRBV11-2 to TRBJ2-1, with TRBD2 identical over 8 bases. CDR3 length: 17 residues. V was pared by 5 bases and J by 8 bases, with 17 bases of the junction left unmatched. From germline, CDR1 is SGHAT and CDR2 FQNNGV. This CDR3 reads CASSPYASGGLGDEQFF. As DNA, the CDR3 is TGTGCCAGCAGCCCTTATGCCAGCGGGGGTTTAGGTGATGAGCAGTTCTTC.

The chain is built from TRBV7-8 and TRBJ2-1; 8 positions match TRBD2. The CDR3 length is 15 residues. The trim removed 4 bases at V and 3 bases at J, leaving 5 bases unmatched. In germline, CDR1 is SGHVS, CDR2 FQNEAQ. The CDR3 DNA reads TGTGCCAGCAGCTACGGCGGGGGGCTCTACAATGAGCAGTTCTTC. Protein sequence: CASSYGGGLYNEQFF.

The J gene is TRBJ2-5, the V gene TRBV6-1; either TRBD1 or TRBD2 may fit D (5 bases each). Per germline, CDR1 MNHNS and CDR2 SASEGT. The CDR3 is 14 residues long. V was trimmed by 5 bases and J by 4 bases, leaving 14 bases between them. DNA for the CDR3: TGTGCCAGCAGTCCTCGGGACGGATTAGAGACCCAGTACTTC. Translating gives CASSPRDGLETQYF.

The chain links TRBV12-3 or TRBV12-4 to TRBJ2-1, with 12 bases matching TRBD1. Losses at the gene ends were 0 bases for V and 16 bases for J; bases not matched to a gene: 7. The CDR3 spans 14 residues. Written as DNA, the CDR3 is TGTGCCAGCAGTTTAGCAGGGGGACAGGGGGCCGTCTTCTTC. This sequence encodes CASSLAGGQGAVFF.

In its sample, this clonotype is medium-sized (0.01 to 0.1%). J is TRBJ2-7 and V is TRBV2; 11 nucleotides line up with TRBD2. The CDR3 runs to 14 residues. After removal of 8 bases from V and 1 base from J, the junction contained 4 bases not matched to a gene. The germline CDR1 and CDR2 sequences are SNHLY and FYNNEI. The CDR3 protein is CASGRTSGSYEQYF. The CDR3, as DNA: TGTGCCAGCGGTAGGACTAGCGGGTCCTACGAGCAGTACTTC.

The chain employs TRBV2 and TRBJ1-3; D is undetermined. CDR1 is SNHLY and CDR2 is FYNNEI in the germline V gene. Deletions cut 0 bases from V and 0 bases from J, with 6 bases between. The CDR3 length is 15 residues. CDR3 sequence reads: CASSEAAVSGNTIYF. CDR3 nucleotides: TGTGCCAGCAGTGAAGCGGCGGTCTCTGGAAACACCATATATTTT.

This clonotype is categorized as medium-sized (0.01 to 0.1%). The rearrangement uses TRBV5-5 and TRBJ1-2; no clear D gene. Germline V lookup: CDR1 SGHKS, CDR2 YYEKEE (reference sequence). V lost 0 bases and J 2 bases, leaving 11 bases between the germline ends. This CDR3 is built from 15 residues. The CDR3 sequence: CASSLERLGNYGYTF. CDR3 nucleotide sequence: TGTGCCAGCAGCTTGGAGCGACTCGGGAACTATGGCTACACCTTC. Supplemented by reference TRBV5-5 and TRBJ1-2, the full variable domain reads DAGVTQSPTHLIKTRGQQVTLRCSPISGHKSVSWYQQVLGQGPQFIFQYYEKEERGRGNFPDRFSARQFPNYSSELNVNALLLGDSALYLCASSLERLGNYGYTFGSGTRLTVV.

This rearrangement joins TRBV19 to TRBJ2-7; TRBD1 might be the D (6 bases). This CDR3 has 13 residues. Trimming stripped 5 bases from V and 6 bases from J, with 14 bases between. From germline, CDR1 is LNHDA and CDR2 SQIVND (reference sequence). This CDR3 reads CASSPKTGFEQYF. Written as DNA, the CDR3 is TGTGCCAGTAGTCCCAAGACAGGTTTCGAGCAGTACTTC. Looking up the rest from reference TRBV19 and TRBJ2-7 gives the full variable domain: DGGITQSPKYLFRKEGQNVTLSCEQNLNHDAMYWYRQDPGQGLRLIYYSQIVNDFQKGDIAEGYSVSREKKESFPLTVTSAQKNPTAFYLCASSPKTGFEQYFGPGTRLTVT.

This sequence joins TRBV10-3 and TRBJ1-5; D may be TRBD1 (5 bases). V was cut by 5 bases and J by 0 bases, with 5 bases left in between. CDR3 length equals 13 residues. Germline CDR1 and CDR2: ENHRY and SYGVKD. Here the CDR3 DNA reads TGTGCCATCAGTAGGGGTAGCAATCAGCCCCAGCATTTT. Protein: CAISRGSNQPQHF.

About this clonotype itself: Possible read error: a much larger clone is one base away. V is TRBV20-1 and J is TRBJ2-3; 7 nucleotides match TRBD2. The CDR3 totals 14 residues. Germline V gene lookup returns CDR1 DFQATT and CDR2 SNEGSKA (reference sequence). Trimming removed 4 bases from V and 4 bases from J; junction bases left unmatched: 8. Here the CDR3 reads CSATKAGSADTQYF. CDR3 nucleotides: TGCAGTGCTACAAAAGCGGGGAGCGCAGATACGCAGTATTTT.

By its share, this clonotype is medium-sized. This rearrangement joins TRBV5-4 to TRBJ1-6; no firm D call. CDR3 size: 13 residues. V was cut by 4 bases and J by 14 bases, with 16 bases left in between. Germline CDR1 is SGHNT and CDR2 is YYREEE (reference sequence). The CDR3 DNA reads TGTGCCAGCAGCCCCGGGCCAGAAAGGACCCTCCACTTT. Its protein is CASSPGPERTLHF. The full variable domain, its missing parts supplied by reference TRBV5-4 and TRBJ1-6, is ETGVTQSPTHLIKTRGQQVTLRCSSQSGHNTVSWYQQALGQGPQFIFQYYREEENGRGNFPPRFSGLQFPNYSSELNVNALELDDSALYLCASSPGPERTLHFGNGTRLTVT.

Details on this clonotype: This may arise from a read error, as a much more abundant clone is one base away. This chain links TRBV25-1 with TRBJ1-1; tentatively, D is TRBD1 (5 bases). V lost 10 bases, J lost 8 bases, and 14 bases lay in between. Per the germline V gene, CDR1 is MGHDK and CDR2 is SYGVNS. The CDR3 has 11 amino acids. The DNA for the CDR3 is TGTGCCAACAGCGGGGGAACAGAAGCTTTCTTT. This translates into CANSGGTEAFF.

Concerning this clonotype: This may stem from a read error, because a much larger clone lies one nucleotide away. The chain uses TRBV11-2 and TRBJ2-5, with a weak D call TRBD2 (7 bases). Looked up from germline, CDR1 is SGHAT and CDR2 is FQNNGV. The CDR3 contains 15 residues. Deletions cut 3 bases from V and 1 base from J, with 12 bases between. The CDR3 DNA is TGTGCCAGCAGCTTTGGGGGGGGGCTCCAAGAGACCCAGTACTTC. It encodes CASSFGGGLQETQYF.

This clonotype turned up a few times. V gene TRBV30 combines with J gene TRBJ2-5, with D possibly TRBD2 on 7 matching bases. Trimming stripped 0 bases from V and 5 bases from J, with 25 bases between. Germline V lookup: CDR1 GTSNPN, CDR2 SVGIG (reference sequence). This CDR3 is built from 18 residues. As DNA, the CDR3 is TGTGCCTGGAGTGTACGCAGACCGGGACTATCGAGGGGGGAGACCCAGTACTTC. It translates to CAWSVRRPGLSRGETQYF.

This clonotype was detected only a few times. This rearrangement joins TRBV6-1 to TRBJ2-1; tentative D call: TRBD2 (6 bases). CDR3 size: 12 residues. Germline CDR1 is MNHNS and CDR2 is SASEGT. V shed 6 bases and J shed 5 bases, with 8 bases lying between them. The DNA of the CDR3 is TGTGCCAGCAGACGCGGGGACAATGAGCAGTTCTTC. It translates to CASRRGDNEQFF.

This clonotype was picked up a small number of times. V is TRBV30 and J is TRBJ1-5; D is possibly TRBD1 (5 bases). The germline V and J ends were trimmed by 1 base and 2 bases, with 6 bases remaining between them. The CDR3 is 13 amino acids. The V gene's germline CDR1 is GTSNPN and CDR2 SVGIG (reference sequence). The CDR3 region is CAWSGGGNQPQHF. The CDR3, as DNA: TGTGCCTGGAGTGGGGGGGGCAATCAGCCCCAGCATTTT.

This clonotype has a handful of counts. The gene calls are TRBV4-1 and TRBJ2-5, with 10 bases that match TRBD2. In germline, CDR1 is MGHRA, CDR2 YSYEKL. Trimming took 0 bases from V and 4 from J; bases not matched to a gene: 5. This CDR3 contains 16 residues. CDR3 sequence reads: CASSQDRSGGVETQYF. CDR3 nucleotide sequence: TGCGCCAGCAGCCAAGATAGAAGCGGGGGGGTAGAGACCCAGTACTTC.

V and J are TRBV14 and TRBJ1-2; 10 nucleotides agree with TRBD1. Germline CDR1 SGHDN, CDR2 FVKESK. Trimming took 5 bases from V and 8 from J; bases not matched to a gene: 11. The CDR3 has 15 amino acids. The CDR3 DNA sequence: TGTGCCAGCAGCTCCCGACAGGGGGCTTTGGAGGGCTACACCTTC. Translated, it gives CASSSRQGALEGYTF. Using reference TRBV14 and TRBJ1-2 for the parts outside the CDR3, the full variable domain is EAGVTQFPSHSVIEKGQTVTLRCDPISGHDNLYWYRRVMGKEIKFLLHFVKESKQDESGMPNNRFLAERTGGTYSTLKVQPAELEDSGVYFCASSSRQGALEGYTFGSGTRLTVV.

This clonotype is medium-sized by share. A read error may account for a junction end that differs from germline. The chain combines TRBV7-7 with TRBJ2-3; D gene unclear. Germline values: CDR1 SSHAT, CDR2 FNYEAQ (reference sequence). The CDR3 covers 14 residues. The CDR3 DNA reads as TGTGCTAGCAGCTCTAACCCAGCCCACCCTACGCAGTATTTT. It is translated as CASSSNPAHPTQYF. Together with reference TRBV7-7 and TRBJ2-3, the CDR3 gives the full variable domain: GAGVSQSPRYKVTKRGQDVTLRCDPISSHATLYWYQQALGQGPEFLTYFNYEAQPDKSGLPSDRFSAERPEGSISTLTIQRTEQRDSAMYRCASSSNPAHPTQYFGPGTRLTVL.

This clonotype appeared a few times. The chain combines TRBV4-1 with TRBJ2-5; 13 nucleotides align to TRBD2. CDR3 length: 17 residues. Trimming took 3 bases from V and 2 from J; bases not matched to a gene: 6. Germline V CDR1 and CDR2: MGHRA, YSYEKL. The CDR3 is CASSHTSGGAVQETQYF. The CDR3 DNA reads as TGCGCCAGCAGCCACACTAGCGGGGGGGCTGTACAAGAGACCCAGTACTTC.

The table lists this clonotype with a few counts. V gene TRBV2 combines with J gene TRBJ1-5; TRBD1 is a possible D gene (5 bases). Germline loops: CDR1 SNHLY, CDR2 FYNNEI. The CDR3 has 21 residues. Trimming took off 3 bases at V and 2 bases at J, with 29 bases between the two ends. Here the CDR3 DNA reads TGTGCCAGCAGTGAGGATTATTTCCTCTTGAATCATCAAGGGGGCAATCAGCCCCAGCATTTT. Translating it yields CASSEDYFLLNHQGGNQPQHF.

On this clonotype itself: A much larger clone sits a single nucleotide away, making a read error possible. This sequence joins TRBV15 and TRBJ1-2; no reliable D call. Per germline, CDR1 LNHNV and CDR2 YYDKDF (reference sequence). CDR3 length: 12 amino acids. The CDR3 coding sequence is TGTGTCACCAGCAGAGCAGAATATGGCTACACCTTC. It specifies CVTSRAEYGYTF.

This clonotype turned up a few times. The chain uses TRBV12-3 or TRBV12-4 and TRBJ2-7; 9 bases map to TRBD1. The ends lost 6 bases at V and 6 bases at J; junction bases unmatched: 9. This CDR3 is 14 amino acids long. This chain's CDR3 is CASRPTGGQSEQYF. CDR3 sequence (DNA): TGTGCCAGCAGGCCTACAGGGGGCCAATCCGAGCAGTACTTC.

The J gene is TRBJ2-7, the V gene TRBV6-1; tentative D call: TRBD2 (5 bases). The CDR3 covers 14 residues. The germline gives CDR1 MNHNS, CDR2 SASEGT. Trimming took off 7 bases at V and 4 bases at J, with 17 bases between the two ends. The CDR3 region is CASTNLNPGYEQYF. In nucleotides, the CDR3 is TGTGCCAGCACCAACCTCAACCCGGGATACGAGCAGTACTTC.

This clonotype has a handful of counts. The chain joins TRBV2 to TRBJ2-1; D unresolved. CDR3 size: 13 residues. The V gene lost 7 bases and the J gene lost 4 bases, with 11 bases spanning the gap. In germline, CDR1 is SNHLY, CDR2 FYNNEI. The CDR3 sequence is CASMGRIYNEQFF. The CDR3 nucleotides read TGTGCCAGCATGGGCAGAATTTACAATGAGCAGTTCTTC.

The chain employs TRBV3-1 and TRBJ1-6; no reliable D call. The CDR3 spans 13 residues. The germline V and J ends were trimmed by 1 base and 7 bases, with 5 bases remaining between them. Germline loops: CDR1 LGHDT, CDR2 YNNKEL (reference sequence). In DNA form, the CDR3 reads TGTGCCAGCAGCCAAGGGGTAAATTCACCCCTCCACTTT. Protein: CASSQGVNSPLHF.